This TCR beta chain was sequenced for a study of T cells expressing NK-cell markers. Study-wide background: The authors derived TCR beta repertoires from sorted CD3+CD56+NKG2C+, CD3+CD56+NKG2C- and CD3+CD56-NKG2C+ T cells.

Details on this clonotype: Antigen unknown.

Scientists made TCR beta cDNA using 5'RACE template switching with UMIs. TCRdb reprocessed the 5' RACE reads and reports one entry per CDR3 protein, with no DNA. This sample's table has about 150,000 distinct CDR3 sequences. Overall study findings and caveats: Dominant NKG2C+ clonotypes accounted for 1.0-7.0% of CD8+ T cells in roughly 6 donors.

Sequences were obtained from blood T cells: a sorted CD56 or NKG2C T cell subset, CD4+ or CD8+ T cells, or bulk PBMC T cells (not recorded which). This TCR came from a woman aged 50 to 65 in good health.

This CDR3 reads CASRPDSTGQPQHF. V and J are TRBV5-5 and TRBJ1-5; TCRdb indicates TRBD1, and absent DNA this call remains unverified. The germline V gene has CDR1 SGHKS and CDR2 YYEKEE (reference sequence). There are 14 residues in the CDR3. Together with reference TRBV5-5 and TRBJ1-5, the CDR3 gives the full variable domain: DAGVTQSPTHLIKTRGQQVTLRCSPISGHKSVSWYQQVLGQGPQFIFQYYEKEERGRGNFPDRFSARQFPNYSSELNVNALLLGDSALYLCASRPDSTGQPQHFGDGTRLSIL.